The TCR beta chain described here comes from a study of CD8 T cells in ankylosing spondylitis. General observations from the study: Roughly eight highly homologous variants made up a TCR beta motif that seemed to typify ankylosing spondylitis blood. Disease-linked clones were found to be CD8+ and relatively rare in peripheral blood. Earlier reports found some motif variants in synovial fluid and blood in reactive arthritis. Matched ankylosing spondylitis synovial fluid reportedly showed significant enrichment of disease-linked clones.

For TCR beta, libraries came from quantitative 5'-RACE with molecular barcodes. TCRdb re-analysed the 5' RACE reads in MiXCR, keeping a single row per CDR3 protein. The table records a few hundred thousand distinct CDR3 sequences, about 18% of them present only once. This clonotype was counted only a few times. Its antigen remains unidentified. Germline-derived CDR1 and CDR2 are SGHTA and FQGNSA. After removal of 2 bases from V and 2 bases from J, the junction contained 6 bases not matched to a gene. This CDR3 contains 17 residues. The V gene is TRBV7-2, the J gene TRBJ2-3, with TRBD1 matching over 11 bases. The sequence was obtained from a male donor with ankylosing spondylitis. The sample consisted of blood, either unsorted or a sorted T cell fraction (not recorded which). The CDR3 here is CASSLPRTGGYTDTQYF. The CDR3 DNA follows: TGTGCCAGCAGCTTACCTAGGACAGGGGGCTACACAGATACGCAGTATTTT.